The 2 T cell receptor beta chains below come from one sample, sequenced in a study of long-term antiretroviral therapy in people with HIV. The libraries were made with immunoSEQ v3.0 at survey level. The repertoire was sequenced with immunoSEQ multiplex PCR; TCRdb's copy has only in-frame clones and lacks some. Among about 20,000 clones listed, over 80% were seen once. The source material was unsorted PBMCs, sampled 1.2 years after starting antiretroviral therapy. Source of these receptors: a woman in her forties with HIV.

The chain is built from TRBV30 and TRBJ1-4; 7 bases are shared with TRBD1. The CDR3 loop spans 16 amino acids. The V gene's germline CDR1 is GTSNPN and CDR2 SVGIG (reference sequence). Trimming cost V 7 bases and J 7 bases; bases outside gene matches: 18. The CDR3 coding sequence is TGTGCCTACTACGGGACAGTTGGATGTGGAAGTGAAAAACTGTTTTTT. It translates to CAYYGTVGCGSEKLFF. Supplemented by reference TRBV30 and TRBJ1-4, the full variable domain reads SQTIHQWPATLVQPVGSPLSLECTVEGTSNPNLYWYRQAAGRGLQLLFYSVGIGQISSEVPQNLSASRPQDRQFILSSKKLLLSDSGFYLCAYYGTVGCGSEKLFFGSGTQLSVL.

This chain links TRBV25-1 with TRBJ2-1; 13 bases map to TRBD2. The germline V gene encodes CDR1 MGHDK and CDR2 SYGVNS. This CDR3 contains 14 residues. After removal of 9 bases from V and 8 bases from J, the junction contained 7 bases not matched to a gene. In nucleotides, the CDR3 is TGTGCCAGTTCGACTAGCGGGAGGCGCTATGAGCAGTTCTTC. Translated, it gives CASSTSGRRYEQFF.